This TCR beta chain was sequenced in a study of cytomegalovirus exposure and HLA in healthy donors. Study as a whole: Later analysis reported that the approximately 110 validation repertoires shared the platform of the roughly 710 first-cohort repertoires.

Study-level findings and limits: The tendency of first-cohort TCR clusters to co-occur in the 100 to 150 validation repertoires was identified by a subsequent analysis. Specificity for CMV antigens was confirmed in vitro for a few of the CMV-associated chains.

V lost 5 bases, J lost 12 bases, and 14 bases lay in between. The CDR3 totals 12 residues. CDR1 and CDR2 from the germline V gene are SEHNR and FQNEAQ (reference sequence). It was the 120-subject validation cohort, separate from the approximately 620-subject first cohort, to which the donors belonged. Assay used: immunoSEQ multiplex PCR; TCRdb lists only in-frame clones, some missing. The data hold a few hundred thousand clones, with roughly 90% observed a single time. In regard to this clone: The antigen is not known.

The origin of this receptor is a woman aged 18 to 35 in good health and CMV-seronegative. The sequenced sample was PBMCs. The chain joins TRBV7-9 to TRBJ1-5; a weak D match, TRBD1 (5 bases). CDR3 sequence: CASSPLGGDQHF. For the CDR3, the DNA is TGTGCCAGCAGCCCACTCGGGGGAGACCAGCATTTT.